This record looks at one T cell receptor beta chain sequence and its context. This sample is drawn from a study of radiation and T cells in renal cell carcinoma. Only in-frame clones appear in the TCRdb table, and some are missing; sequencing was by immunoSEQ multiplex PCR. The data show 150,000 to 200,000 clones, about 87% seen once. The sample's time point: blood 4 weeks post-SBRT, at nephrectomy. Treatment given: 15 Gy SBRT to primary tumor, nephrectomy 4 weeks later. V dropped 4 bases and J dropped 5; count of bases not matched to a gene: 7. The CDR3 spans 15 residues. Germline V CDR1 and CDR2: MNHNS, SASEGT.

This material consisted of blood, taken from a patient whose treatment included radiotherapy and nephrectomy. The chain recombines TRBV6-1 with TRBJ2-3; 9 bases are a match to TRBD2. The source of this sequence is a woman in her 50s with renal cell carcinoma. The DNA of the CDR3 is TGTGCCAGCAGTGGAGCGGGGGGACCTCTAGATACGCAGTATTTT. Encoded protein: CASSGAGGPLDTQYF.